The source of this T cell receptor (beta chain) is a study of T cell changes during pregnancy in multiple sclerosis. V was clipped by 2 bases and J by 2 bases, with 10 bases between them. This CDR3 has 14 amino acids. Germline CDR1 reads SGHTA; CDR2 reads FQGTGA. Here immunoSEQ multiplex PCR was the method, and the copy in TCRdb shows in-frame clones only, minus some. The sample shows about 100,000 clones, around 92% of them seen only once. The receptor was isolated from a female donor with multiple sclerosis, enrolled in a pregnancy study. The sample in question was peripheral blood, obtained in the first trimester of pregnancy. The chain links TRBV7-3 to TRBJ2-7, with D tentatively TRBD1 (5 bases). Here the CDR3 DNA reads TGTGCCAGCAGCTTATCAACAGGTCCCTACGAGCAGTACTTC. Its translation: CASSLSTGPYEQYF. The variable domain in full, completed from reference TRBV7-3 and TRBJ2-7, reads GAGVSQTPSNKVTEKGKYVELRCDPISGHTALYWYRQSLGQGPEFLIYFQGTGAADDSGLPNDRFFAVRPEGSVSTLKIQRTERGDSAVYLCASSLSTGPYEQYFGPGTRLTVT.